This T cell receptor (beta chain) was obtained from a study of T and B cells in COVID-19 patients. Study overall: Comorbidities linked to unfavorable COVID-19 outcome were present in nine tenths of the roughly 20 active-infection patients.

Worth noting for this clonotype: Its antigen remains unknown. One end of the junction varies from germline; a read error may be responsible.

TRB rearrangements were amplified by multiplex PCR with BIOMED2 TRB-A/B primers. TCRdb analysed the multiplex PCR reads with MiXCR anew, one entry per CDR3 protein. The repertoire has some 13,000 distinct CDR3 sequences, less than 30% of them found once; the top ten carry around 4%. Study-wide findings and caveats: Patients with COVID-19 reportedly showed strongly skewed T cell receptor beta variable and joining gene usage. At recovery TRB diversity and richness exceeded healthy donors, after highly clonal active COVID-19 repertoires.

The length of the CDR3 is 16 residues. Germline V lookup: CDR1 KGHSH, CDR2 LQKENI. Each TRB amplification used roughly 220-550 ng of genomic DNA from blood. The chain is built from TRBV18 and TRBJ2-3; 11 nucleotides line up with TRBD2. The receptor was derived from a human donor who had recovered from COVID-19. The sample was blood. The CDR3 coding sequence is TGTGTCAGCTCACCATATCAACTAGCGGGAGCGGATACGCAGTATTTT. Its translation is CVSSPYQLAGADTQYF. The whole variable domain, remainder taken from reference TRBV18 and TRBJ2-3, is NAGVMQNPRHLVRRRGQEARLRCSPMKGHSHVYWYRQLPEEGLKFMVYLQKENIIDESGMPKERFSAEFPKEGPSILRIQQVVRGDSAAYFCVSSPYQLAGADTQYFGPGTRLTVL.